This T cell receptor (beta chain) was captured in a study of cytomegalovirus exposure and HLA in healthy donors. Whole-study results and caveats: Confirmation in vitro established that a few CMV-associated chains were specific for CMV antigens. Whilst most TCR sequences proved rare, a subset of public TCRs occurred across many donors. Subsequent analysis of the approximately 120 validation repertoires found a tendency for first-cohort TCR clusters to co-occur.

Assay: immunoSEQ multiplex PCR; the TCRdb copy retains only in-frame clones and omits some. This repertoire shows approximately 200,000 clones, about 81% found once; its top ten account for about 1.2%. In regard to this clone: Its specificity is unknown.

The CDR3 runs 16 residues. V gave up 3 bases and J gave up 0 bases, with 12 bases separating them. Germline V gene sequence: CDR1 KGHSH, CDR2 LQKENI. Source material: PBMCs. V usage is TRBV18 and J usage is TRBJ2-1; D uncertain. The source of this sequence is a woman in her 30s in good health and CMV-seronegative. The CDR3 coding sequence is TGTGCCAGCTCACCGCGTCCCCTTAGCTCCTACAATGAGCAGTTCTTC. Translated: CASSPRPLSSYNEQFF. The complete variable domain, with remaining parts taken from reference TRBV18 and TRBJ2-1, reads NAGVMQNPRHLVRRRGQEARLRCSPMKGHSHVYWYRQLPEEGLKFMVYLQKENIIDESGMPKERFSAEFPKEGPSILRIQQVVRGDSAAYFCASSPRPLSSYNEQFFGPGTRLTVL.